The 10 T cell receptor beta chains listed next were all sequenced from one sample in a study of T cell responses to AZD1222 COVID-19 vaccine. TCRdb's copy holds only in-frame clones and misses some; the assay was immunoSEQ multiplex PCR. The sample has some 120,000 clones, 70% to 90% seen once. The starting material was peripheral blood, obtained on day 0 of AZD1222 vaccination. These receptors were collected from an adult in good health.

This chain connects TRBV5-4 to TRBJ1-1; 10 bases are a match to TRBD1. The V segment lost 4 bases and the J segment 1 base; nucleotides outside the gene matches: 1. Germline V gene data show CDR1 as SGHNT and CDR2 as YYREEE (reference sequence). CDR3 length: 14 amino acids. CDR3 in amino acids: CASSRDRGNTEAFF. CDR3 sequence (DNA): TGTGCCAGCAGCCGGGACAGGGGGAACACTGAAGCTTTCTTT.

The CDR3, as DNA: TGTGCCAGCAGTGAAGCACTAGCGGGGAACACCGGGGAGCTGTTTTTT. It is translated as CASSEALAGNTGELFF. This chain uses TRBV6-1 with TRBJ2-2; TRBD2 matches 9 bases. The germline V gene has CDR1 MNHNS and CDR2 SASEGT. Losses at the gene ends were 0 bases for V and 1 base for J; bases not matched to a gene: 0. The CDR3 is made up of 16 amino acids.

The CDR3, as DNA: TGTGCCAGCTCACCGCGGGGCAGGGGGGAGACCCAGTACTTC. The encoded protein is CASSPRGRGETQYF. The gene calls are TRBV18 and TRBJ2-5; possible D gene TRBD1, 7 bases. The V gene's germline CDR1 is KGHSH and CDR2 LQKENI. V dropped 3 bases and J dropped 5 bases, with 13 bases sitting between them. The CDR3 runs 14 residues. The variable domain in full, with the rest retrieved from reference TRBV18 and TRBJ2-5, is NAGVMQNPRHLVRRRGQEARLRCSPMKGHSHVYWYRQLPEEGLKFMVYLQKENIIDESGMPKERFSAEFPKEGPSILRIQQVVRGDSAAYFCASSPRGRGETQYFGPGTRLLVL.

The chain carries TRBV10-3 and TRBJ1-3; 7 bases are shared with TRBD1. CDR1 is ENHRY and CDR2 is SYGVKD in the germline V gene. CDR3 length: 16 amino acids. V lost 6 bases and J lost 4; bases outside the gene matches: 12. The CDR3 sequence: CAIRGQETLSGNTIYF. The CDR3 DNA is TGTGCCATCAGAGGACAGGAAACTCTTTCCGGAAACACCATATATTTT.

The chain couples TRBV7-2 to TRBJ2-3; TRBD2 matches at 11 bases. The CDR3 contains 19 residues. Germline-derived CDR1 and CDR2 are SGHTA and FQGNSA. The V segment lost 2 bases and the J segment 4 bases; nucleotides outside the gene matches: 14. CDR3 amino acids: CASSLRYLAGGRGADTQYF. DNA for the CDR3: TGTGCCAGCAGCTTACGGTATTTAGCGGGAGGGCGGGGCGCAGATACGCAGTATTTT.

The chain is built from TRBV25-1 and TRBJ1-4; 10 bases map to TRBD1. CDR3 length: 17 amino acids. Germline values: CDR1 MGHDK, CDR2 SYGVNS. With 5 bases clipped from V and 5 bases from J, the junction kept 11 bases outside the gene matches. In nucleotides, the CDR3 is TGTGCCAGCAGTCCGGGGGGACAGGGGTTTGGAAATGAAAAACTGTTTTTT. It specifies CASSPGGQGFGNEKLFF.

In the case of this clone: Germline is not matched at one junction end, which may reflect a read error. The rearrangement links TRBV4-3 to TRBJ1-4; D uncertain. Germline CDR1 and CDR2: LGHNA and YSLEER. The CDR3 runs to 13 residues. This chain's CDR3 is CASSQDPNEKLFF. CDR3 DNA: TGCGCCAGCAGCCAAGATCCTAACGAAAAACTGTTTTTT.

The chain recombines TRBV2 with TRBJ1-5; D unresolved. Germline loops: CDR1 SNHLY, CDR2 FYNNEI. Trimming cost V 6 bases and J 0 bases, with 12 bases left between them. The CDR3 sequence is 15 residues long. CDR3 amino acids: CASRGGQVSNQPQHF. Here the CDR3 DNA reads TGTGCCAGCAGGGGAGGGCAGGTTAGCAATCAGCCCCAGCATTTT.

The chain combines TRBV9 with TRBJ1-1; weak D call: TRBD1 (5 bases). Deletions cut 4 bases from V and 1 base from J, with 11 bases between. CDR1 SGDLS and CDR2 YYNGEE come from the germline V gene. This CDR3 is 14 amino acids long. The CDR3 DNA is TGTGCCAGCAGCCCCGGGACGCCGAACACTGAAGCTTTCTTT. Protein product: CASSPGTPNTEAFF.

V usage is TRBV2 and J usage is TRBJ1-3; D is ambiguous. Trimming pared 7 bases from V and 1 base from J, leaving 20 bases between. The germline V gene has CDR1 SNHLY and CDR2 FYNNEI. This CDR3 region has 17 residues. CDR3 nucleotides: TGTGCCAGCACCCCGGGCTTGCCCCAACTGTCTGGAAACACCATATATTTT. Its translation is CASTPGLPQLSGNTIYF.